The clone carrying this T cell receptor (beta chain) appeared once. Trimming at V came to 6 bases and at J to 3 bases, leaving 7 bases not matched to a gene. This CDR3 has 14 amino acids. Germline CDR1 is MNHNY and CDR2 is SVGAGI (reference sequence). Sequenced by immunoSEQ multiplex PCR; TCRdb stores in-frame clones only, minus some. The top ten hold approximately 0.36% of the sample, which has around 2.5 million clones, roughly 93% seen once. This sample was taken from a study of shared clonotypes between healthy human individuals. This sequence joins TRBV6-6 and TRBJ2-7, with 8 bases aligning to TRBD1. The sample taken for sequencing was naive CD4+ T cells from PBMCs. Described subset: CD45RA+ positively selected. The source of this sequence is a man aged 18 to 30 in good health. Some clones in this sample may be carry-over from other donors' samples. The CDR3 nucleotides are TGTGCCAGCAGACTAAACAGGGGGGTCTACGAGCAGTACTTC. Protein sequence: CASRLNRGVYEQYF.